This T cell receptor (beta chain) came from a study of cytomegalovirus exposure and HLA in healthy donors. CDR1 MDHEN and CDR2 SYDVKM come from the germline V gene. The CDR3 runs to 13 residues. Trimming cost V 5 bases and J 6 bases, with 11 bases left between them. TCRdb's table, derived via immunoSEQ multiplex PCR, lists solely in-frame clones and lacks some. The sample holds fewer than 350,000 clones, around nine tenths seen once. This sequence was found in a woman aged 18 to 35 in good health and CMV-seronegative. Sequenced input: PBMCs. The gene calls are TRBV28 and TRBJ2-1; D gene uncertain. CDR3 DNA: TGTGCCAGCAGTCCTCCCCCTCGCAATGAGCAGTTCTTC. This encodes CASSPPPRNEQFF.